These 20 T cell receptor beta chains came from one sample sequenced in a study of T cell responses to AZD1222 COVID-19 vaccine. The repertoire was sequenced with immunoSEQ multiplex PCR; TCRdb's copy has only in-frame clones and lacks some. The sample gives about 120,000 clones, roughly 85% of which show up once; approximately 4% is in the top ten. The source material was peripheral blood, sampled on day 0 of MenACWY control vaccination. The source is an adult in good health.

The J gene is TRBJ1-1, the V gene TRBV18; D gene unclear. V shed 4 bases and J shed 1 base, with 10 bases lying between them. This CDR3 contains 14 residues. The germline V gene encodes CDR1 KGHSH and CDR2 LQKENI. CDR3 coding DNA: TGTGCCAGCTCACTTGGCAACGCGAACACTGAAGCTTTCTTT. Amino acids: CASSLGNANTEAFF. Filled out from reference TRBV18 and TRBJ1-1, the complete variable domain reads NAGVMQNPRHLVRRRGQEARLRCSPMKGHSHVYWYRQLPEEGLKFMVYLQKENIIDESGMPKERFSAEFPKEGPSILRIQQVVRGDSAAYFCASSLGNANTEAFFGQGTRLTVV.

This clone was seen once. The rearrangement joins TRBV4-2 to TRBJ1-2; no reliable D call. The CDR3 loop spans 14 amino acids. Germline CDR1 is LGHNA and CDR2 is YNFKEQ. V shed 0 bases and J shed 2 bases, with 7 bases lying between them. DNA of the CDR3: TGTGCCAGCAGCCAAGAAAAACTGAACTATGGCTACACCTTC. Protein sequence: CASSQEKLNYGYTF.

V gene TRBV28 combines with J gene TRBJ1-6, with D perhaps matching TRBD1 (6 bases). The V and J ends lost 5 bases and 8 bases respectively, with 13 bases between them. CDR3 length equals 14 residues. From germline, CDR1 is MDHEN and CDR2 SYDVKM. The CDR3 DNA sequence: TGTGCCAGCAGTCCCGGGACACATGATTCACCCCTCCACTTT. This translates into CASSPGTHDSPLHF.

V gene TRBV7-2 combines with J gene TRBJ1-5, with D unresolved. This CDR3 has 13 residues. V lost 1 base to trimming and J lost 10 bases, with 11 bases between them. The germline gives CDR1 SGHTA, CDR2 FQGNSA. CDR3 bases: TGTGCCAGCAGCTTAGAGGTTTTTGAACCCCAGCATTTT. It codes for CASSLEVFEPQHF. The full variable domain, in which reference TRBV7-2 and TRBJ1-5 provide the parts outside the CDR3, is GAGVSQSPSNKVTEKGKDVELRCDPISGHTALYWYRQSLGQGLEFLIYFQGNSAPDKSGLPSDRFSAERTGGSVSTLTIQRTQQEDSAVYLCASSLEVFEPQHFGDGTRLSIL.

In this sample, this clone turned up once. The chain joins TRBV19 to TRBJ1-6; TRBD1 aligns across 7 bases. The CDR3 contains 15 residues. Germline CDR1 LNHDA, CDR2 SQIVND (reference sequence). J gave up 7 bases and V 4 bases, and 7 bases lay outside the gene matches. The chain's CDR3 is CASSTQGVDNSPLHF. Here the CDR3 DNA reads TGTGCCAGTAGTACCCAGGGGGTGGACAATTCACCCCTCCACTTT. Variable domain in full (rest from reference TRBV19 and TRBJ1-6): DGGITQSPKYLFRKEGQNVTLSCEQNLNHDAMYWYRQDPGQGLRLIYYSQIVNDFQKGDIAEGYSVSREKKESFPLTVTSAQKNPTAFYLCASSTQGVDNSPLHFGNGTRLTVT.

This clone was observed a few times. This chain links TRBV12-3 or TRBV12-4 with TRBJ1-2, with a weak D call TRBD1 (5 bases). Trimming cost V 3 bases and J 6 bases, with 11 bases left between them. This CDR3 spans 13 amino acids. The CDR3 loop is CASSLGTGDGYTF. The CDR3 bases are TGTGCCAGCAGTTTGGGGACCGGGGATGGCTACACCTTC.

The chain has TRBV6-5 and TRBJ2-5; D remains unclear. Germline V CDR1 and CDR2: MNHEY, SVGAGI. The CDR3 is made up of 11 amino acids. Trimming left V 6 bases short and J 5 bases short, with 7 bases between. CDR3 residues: CASRAFETQYF. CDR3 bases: TGTGCCAGCAGGGCGTTTGAGACCCAGTACTTC.

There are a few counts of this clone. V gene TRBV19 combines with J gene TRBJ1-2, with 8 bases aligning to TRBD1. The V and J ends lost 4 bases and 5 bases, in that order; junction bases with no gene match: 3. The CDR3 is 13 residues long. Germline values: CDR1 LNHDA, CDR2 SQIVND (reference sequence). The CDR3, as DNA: TGTGCCAGTAGTACAGGGGGCACTTATGGCTACACCTTC. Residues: CASSTGGTYGYTF.

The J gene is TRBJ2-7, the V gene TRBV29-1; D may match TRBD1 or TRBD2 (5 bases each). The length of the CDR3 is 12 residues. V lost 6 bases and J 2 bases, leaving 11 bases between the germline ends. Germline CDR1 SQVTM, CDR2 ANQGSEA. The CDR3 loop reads CSVRDGTYEQYF. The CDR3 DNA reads TGCAGCGTCCGGGACGGCACCTACGAGCAGTACTTC.

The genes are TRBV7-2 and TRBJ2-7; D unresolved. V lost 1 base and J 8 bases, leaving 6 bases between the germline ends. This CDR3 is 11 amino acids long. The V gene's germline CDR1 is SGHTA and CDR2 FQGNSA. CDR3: CASSLEGQQYF. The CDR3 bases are TGTGCCAGCAGCTTAGAAGGACAGCAGTACTTC.

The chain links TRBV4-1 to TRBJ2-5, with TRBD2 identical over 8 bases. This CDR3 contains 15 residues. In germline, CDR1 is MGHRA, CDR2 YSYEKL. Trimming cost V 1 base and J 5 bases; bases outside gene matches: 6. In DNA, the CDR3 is TGCGCCAGCAGCCAAGGCGGGGGGCCGTTGGAGACCCAGTACTTC. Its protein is CASSQGGGPLETQYF.

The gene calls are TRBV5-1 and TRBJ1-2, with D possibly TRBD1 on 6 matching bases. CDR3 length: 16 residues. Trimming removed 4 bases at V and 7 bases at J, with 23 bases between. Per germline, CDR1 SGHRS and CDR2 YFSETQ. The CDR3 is CASSPTPPGDGSGYTF. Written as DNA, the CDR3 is TGCGCCAGCAGCCCGACCCCACCAGGGGATGGATCTGGCTACACCTTC.

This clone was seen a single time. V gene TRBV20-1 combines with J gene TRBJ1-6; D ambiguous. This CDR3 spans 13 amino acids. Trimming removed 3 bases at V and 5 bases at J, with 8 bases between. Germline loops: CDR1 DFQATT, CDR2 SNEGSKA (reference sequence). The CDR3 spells CSASEGNNSPLHF. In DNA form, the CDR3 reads TGCAGTGCTAGTGAGGGAAATAATTCACCCCTCCACTTT.

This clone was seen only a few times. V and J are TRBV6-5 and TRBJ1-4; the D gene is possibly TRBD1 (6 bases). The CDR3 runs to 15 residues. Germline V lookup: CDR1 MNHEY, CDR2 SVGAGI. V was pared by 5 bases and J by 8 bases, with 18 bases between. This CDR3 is CASSSPNRVLEKLFF. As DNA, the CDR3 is TGTGCCAGCAGTAGCCCTAACAGGGTTTTGGAAAAACTGTTTTTT.

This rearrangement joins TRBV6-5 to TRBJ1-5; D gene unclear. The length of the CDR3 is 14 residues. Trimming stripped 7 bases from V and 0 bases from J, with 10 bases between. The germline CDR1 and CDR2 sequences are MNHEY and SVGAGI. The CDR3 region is CASTAAYSNQPQHF. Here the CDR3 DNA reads TGTGCCAGCACCGCCGCCTATAGCAATCAGCCCCAGCATTTT.

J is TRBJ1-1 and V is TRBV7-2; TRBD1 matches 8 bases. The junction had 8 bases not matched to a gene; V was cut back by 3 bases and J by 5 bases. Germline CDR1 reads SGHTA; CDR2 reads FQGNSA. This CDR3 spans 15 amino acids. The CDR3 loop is CASSFSQNRGTEAFF. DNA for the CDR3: TGTGCCAGCAGCTTTTCCCAAAACAGGGGGACTGAAGCTTTCTTT. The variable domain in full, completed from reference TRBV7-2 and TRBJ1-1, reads GAGVSQSPSNKVTEKGKDVELRCDPISGHTALYWYRQSLGQGLEFLIYFQGNSAPDKSGLPSDRFSAERTGGSVSTLTIQRTQQEDSAVYLCASSFSQNRGTEAFFGQGTRLTVV.

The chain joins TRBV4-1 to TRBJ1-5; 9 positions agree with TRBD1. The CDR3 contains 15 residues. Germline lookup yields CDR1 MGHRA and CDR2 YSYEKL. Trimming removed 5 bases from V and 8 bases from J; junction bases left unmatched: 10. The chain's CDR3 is CASSSNGQGSEPQHF. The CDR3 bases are TGCGCCAGCAGCTCCAACGGACAGGGGTCGGAGCCCCAGCATTTT.

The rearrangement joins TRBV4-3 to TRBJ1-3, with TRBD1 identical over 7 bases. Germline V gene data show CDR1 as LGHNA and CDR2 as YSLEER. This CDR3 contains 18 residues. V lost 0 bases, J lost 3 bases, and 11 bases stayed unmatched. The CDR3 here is CASSQDWEGAFSGNTIYF. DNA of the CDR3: TGCGCCAGCAGCCAAGATTGGGAGGGGGCTTTTAGTGGAAACACCATATATTTT.

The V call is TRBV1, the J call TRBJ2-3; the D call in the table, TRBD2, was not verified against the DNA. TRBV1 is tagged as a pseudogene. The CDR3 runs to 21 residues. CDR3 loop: CTSSQFRLAGEWRPSTDTQYF. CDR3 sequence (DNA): TGCACCAGCAGCCAATTCCGACTAGCGGGGGAATGGCGGCCTAGCACAGATACGCAGTATTTT.

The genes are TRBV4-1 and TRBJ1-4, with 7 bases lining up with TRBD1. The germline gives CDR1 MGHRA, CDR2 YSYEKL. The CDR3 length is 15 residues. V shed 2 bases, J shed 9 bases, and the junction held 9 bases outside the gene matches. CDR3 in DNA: TGCGCCAGCAGCCAACCGACAGGGTTGGGGAAAAAACTGTTTTTT. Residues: CASSQPTGLGKKLFF.